This T cell receptor beta chain was obtained from a study of molecular identifiers for immune sequencing clone quantification. Study context: Replicate RNA from 20,000 or 100,000 naive CD8 T cells formed five aliquots; four were sequenced. Whole-study results and caveats: Spiked Jurkat TCR RNA equal to one cell could reportedly be picked out among approximately 980,000 naive cells.

TCRdb used MiXCR to reprocess the PCR reads, holding one entry per CDR3 protein. The sample contains about 60,000 distinct CDR3 sequences, around 20% of which appear only once. Germline trimming cut 4 bases from V and 3 bases from J; bases unmatched to any gene: 2. In germline, CDR1 is LNHDA, CDR2 SQIVND (reference sequence). The CDR3 loop spans 16 amino acids. In its sample, this clonotype was seen a few times. The target antigen is unknown. The sample was naive CD8+ T cells from blood, with Jurkat cell RNA spiked in. Noted subset: FACS-sorted CD8+CD4-CCR7+CD45RA+ naive T cells. The chain employs TRBV19 and TRBJ2-6, with TRBD1 matching 11 bases. The source is a human donor in good health. Some libraries in this study had Jurkat cell RNA spiked in. The CDR3 coding sequence is TGTGCCAGTAGTAGGGACAGGGGGTATGGGGCCAACGTCCTGACTTTC. Protein product: CASSRDRGYGANVLTF.